This T cell receptor beta chain was captured in a study of Ad26.COV2.S vaccination and SARS-CoV-2 variants. On the study more broadly: The donor was enrolled in the Ad26.COV2.S arm of the COV1001 trial. Study-level points and caveats: Total T cell responses may have been underestimated by the TCR breadth and depth analyses.

Profiled with immunoSEQ multiplex PCR; TCRdb holds only in-frame clones, not every one. In the table there are 200,000 to 250,000 clones, around 87% of which are singletons. As to this clone: What it binds is not known.

The J segment lost 0 bases and the V segment lost 5 bases, leaving 4 bases of the junction unmatched. The CDR3 sequence is 14 residues long. The germline CDR1 and CDR2 sequences are SGHTA and FQGNSA. Treatment given: around 19 received Ad26.COV2.S at low or high dose, single or two shots; several received placebo; per-sample allocation not given. Specimens were obtained on day 63 following the first vaccine or placebo injection. Donation came from an adult in Boston who was aged 18-55 years. The V gene is TRBV7-2, the J gene TRBJ2-7, with 7 bases identical to TRBD2. This receptor was identified in a person aged 18 to 59 who received the Ad26.COV2.S COVID-19 vaccine or a placebo. The material was peripheral blood, obtained in a trial of Ad26.COV2.S vaccine versus placebo. The CDR3 bases are TGTGCCAGCAGCACGGGGACTATCTCCTACGAGCAGTACTTC. This translates into CASSTGTISYEQYF.